The 31 T cell receptor beta chains below all came from one sample that was sequenced in a study of blood T cell repertoires in COVID-19. TCRdb's copy holds only in-frame clones and misses some; the assay was immunoSEQ multiplex PCR. This table holds some 190,000 clones, more than 65% found once. Material: PBMCs or T cells enriched from blood (not recorded which). These receptors were taken from a woman between 50 and 59 years old with acute COVID-19.

V and J are TRBV3-1 (or the pseudogene TRBV3-2) and TRBJ2-5, with 7 positions matching TRBD2. Losses at the gene ends were 6 bases for V and 4 bases for J; bases not matched to a gene: 5. The germline V gene has CDR1 LGHDT and CDR2 YNNKEL (reference sequence). The CDR3 consists of 13 residues. The CDR3 region has the DNA TGTGCCAGCAGGCGCGGGGGACGAGAGACCCAGTACTTC. This gives the protein CASRRGGRETQYF.

This chain uses TRBV3-1 (or the pseudogene TRBV3-2) with TRBJ2-1; 7 nucleotides agree with TRBD1. This CDR3 contains 15 residues. Trimming took 6 bases from V and 3 from J; bases not matched to a gene: 8. Germline V CDR1 and CDR2: LGHDT, YNNKEL (reference sequence). The CDR3: CASSRQGTIYNEQFF. The CDR3 nucleotides read TGTGCCAGCAGTCGACAGGGTACCATCTACAATGAGCAGTTCTTC.

This rearrangement joins TRBV29-1 to TRBJ1-2; 7 bases are a match to TRBD1. The CDR3 spans 12 residues. Trimming took 7 bases from V and 4 from J; bases not matched to a gene: 6. Germline CDR1 SQVTM, CDR2 ANQGSEA. For the CDR3, the DNA is TGCAGCGCGCCACAGGGGCCCTATGGCTACACCTTC. Translating gives CSAPQGPYGYTF. Full variable domain (rest looked up from reference TRBV29-1 and TRBJ1-2): SAVISQKPSRDICQRGTSLTIQCQVDSQVTMMFWYRQQPGQSLTLIATANQGSEATYESGFVIDKFPISRPNLTFSTLTVSNMSPEDSSIYLCSAPQGPYGYTFGSGTRLTVV.

The rearrangement uses TRBV27 and TRBJ1-5, with TRBD1 matching 7 bases. This CDR3 has 17 residues. J lost 4 bases, V lost 3 bases, and 12 bases had no gene match. Germline assignment: CDR1 MNHEY and CDR2 SMNVEV (reference sequence). CDR3 loop: CASSLKGDRVFNQPQHF. As DNA, the CDR3 is TGTGCCAGCAGTTTGAAGGGTGACAGGGTGTTTAATCAGCCCCAGCATTTT.

As to this clone: The junction departs from the called germline gene at one end, perhaps through a read error. This rearrangement joins TRBV6-5 to TRBJ2-3; possibly TRBD1 for D (6 bases). CDR1 MNHEY and CDR2 SVGAGI come from the germline V gene. The CDR3 is 12 residues long. The CDR3 DNA is TGTGCCGGCAGGGGCAACACAGATACGCAGTATTTT. As protein: CAGRGNTDTQYF.

V is TRBV28 and J is TRBJ2-7, with 8 positions matching TRBD1. The CDR3 consists of 14 residues. V dropped 4 bases and J dropped 5; count of bases not matched to a gene: 7. The germline gives CDR1 MDHEN, CDR2 SYDVKM. The CDR3 DNA sequence: TGTGCCAGCAGTTGGGCACAGGGGGTCAACGAGCAGTACGTC. Protein: CASSWAQGVNEQYV.

The J gene is TRBJ2-6, the V gene TRBV5-1; TRBD2 is a possible D gene (6 bases). V was clipped by 8 bases and J by 0 bases, with 18 bases between them. This CDR3 comprises 17 residues. CDR1 and CDR2 from the germline V gene are SGHRS and YFSETQ. The CDR3 nucleotides read TGCGCCAGTAGAAAGTGGGACTTGAGCTCTGGGGCCAACGTCCTGACTTTC. Amino acid sequence: CASRKWDLSSGANVLTF.

CDR3 sequence reads: CASSLGTRQPQHF. As DNA, the CDR3 is TGTGCCAGCAGCTTAGGGACACGTCAGCCCCAGCATTTT. The chain is built from TRBV7-2 and TRBJ1-5; a possible D gene is TRBD1 (5 bases). The CDR3 length is 13 residues. Germline V gene data show CDR1 as SGHTA and CDR2 as FQGNSA. V gave up 1 base and J gave up 6 bases, with 7 bases separating them.

This clone was picked up a small number of times. The V and J genes are TRBV7-2 and TRBJ2-3, with TRBD1 matching 7 bases. Trimming took 5 bases from V and 0 from J; bases not matched to a gene: 8. In germline, CDR1 is SGHTA, CDR2 FQGNSA. This CDR3 region has 16 residues. DNA for the CDR3: TGTGCCAGCAGCGGGGCTACAGGGGCTAGCACAGATACGCAGTATTTT. Translation: CASSGATGASTDTQYF. Based on the CDR3 plus reference TRBV7-2 and TRBJ2-3, the full variable domain is GAGVSQSPSNKVTEKGKDVELRCDPISGHTALYWYRQSLGQGLEFLIYFQGNSAPDKSGLPSDRFSAERTGGSVSTLTIQRTQQEDSAVYLCASSGATGASTDTQYFGPGTRLTVL.

The chain combines TRBV11-2 with TRBJ2-1; the D gene is possibly TRBD2 (6 bases). CDR3 length equals 14 residues. Germline V gives CDR1 SGHAT, CDR2 FQNNGV. V was pared by 7 bases and J by 4 bases, with 14 bases between. The CDR3 bases are TGTGCCAGCACTCAGCGGGCCCTTTACAATGAGCAGTTCTTC. It yields the protein CASTQRALYNEQFF.

This clone occurred many times. J is TRBJ1-4 and V is TRBV5-6, with D unresolved. V was clipped by 5 bases and J by 7 bases, with 12 bases between them. Per germline, CDR1 SGHDT and CDR2 YYEEEE. CDR3 length equals 13 residues. The CDR3 region is CASRGVGGEKLFF. As DNA, the CDR3 is TGTGCCAGCAGGGGAGTGGGAGGTGAAAAACTGTTTTTT.

The gene calls are TRBV7-8 and TRBJ1-2; TRBD1 aligns across 7 bases. The CDR3 extends over 14 amino acids. With 5 bases clipped from V and 4 bases from J, the junction kept 7 bases outside the gene matches. CDR1 SGHVS and CDR2 FQNEAQ come from the germline V gene. The CDR3 region has the DNA TGTGCCAGCAGCCCGACAGGGTCTAGCTATGGCTACACCTTC. Residues: CASSPTGSSYGYTF.

This clone has only a few counts. The chain combines TRBV10-3 with TRBJ1-1; D not certain. The CDR3 has 14 residues. V lost 4 bases, J lost 0 bases, and 9 bases lay in between. Germline V lookup: CDR1 ENHRY, CDR2 SYGVKD. The CDR3 here is CAISASGMNTEAFF. In DNA form, the CDR3 reads TGTGCCATCAGTGCATCAGGCATGAACACTGAAGCTTTCTTT.

The rearrangement uses TRBV9 and TRBJ2-2, with 9 nucleotides matching TRBD1. Per germline, CDR1 SGDLS and CDR2 YYNGEE. Trimming cost V 4 bases and J 6 bases; bases outside gene matches: 10. CDR3 length equals 16 residues. Here the CDR3 DNA reads TGTGCCAGCAGCCTAAGGACAGGGGCCACCCCCGGGGAGCTGTTTTTT. Its translation: CASSLRTGATPGELFF.

The V and J genes are TRBV7-2 and TRBJ1-4; 7 nucleotides line up with TRBD1. Trimming cost V 4 bases and J 8 bases; bases outside gene matches: 13. CDR1 is SGHTA and CDR2 is FQGNSA in the germline V gene. The CDR3 spans 16 residues. CDR3 sequence: CASSSGQTQGGEKLFF. The CDR3 DNA reads as TGTGCCAGCAGCTCGGGACAGACACAAGGGGGGGAAAAACTGTTTTTT.

The chain has TRBV27 and TRBJ2-3; 12 nucleotides align to TRBD1. The CDR3 runs to 17 residues. V trimming: 3 bases; J trimming: 7 bases; junction bases outside the gene matches: 11. Per the germline V gene, CDR1 is MNHEY and CDR2 is SMNVEV (reference sequence). CDR3 amino acids: CASSLGTGGEFVNTQYF. The CDR3 region has the DNA TGTGCCAGCAGTTTGGGGACAGGGGGCGAATTCGTAAATACGCAGTATTTT.

CDR3 nucleotide sequence: TGTGCCAGCAAGGACAGTTACGCTGAATACGAGCAGTACGTC. This gives the protein CASKDSYAEYEQYV. This chain links TRBV28 with TRBJ2-7, with a possible D match to TRBD1 (6 bases). In germline, CDR1 is MDHEN, CDR2 SYDVKM. CDR3 size: 14 residues. Between the trimmed V and J ends, which lost 7 bases and 4 bases, there was a span of 17 bases.

The chain links TRBV11-3 to TRBJ2-1, with TRBD1 matching 8 bases. V lost 5 bases to trimming and J lost 9 bases; unmatched junction nucleotides: 12. In germline, CDR1 is SGHNT, CDR2 YENEEA. The CDR3 is made up of 15 amino acids. CDR3 sequence: CASSATGQGTAEQFF. The CDR3 bases are TGTGCCAGCAGCGCAACCGGACAGGGCACTGCTGAGCAGTTCTTC.

J is TRBJ1-4 and V is TRBV6-5; the match to TRBD1 covers 10 bases. CDR1 is MNHEY, CDR2 SVGAGI, per germline. Trimming cost V 10 bases and J 8 bases; bases outside gene matches: 7. CDR3 length equals 13 residues. The CDR3 nucleotides are TGTGCCACAGACAGGGGGCAAAACGAAAAACTGTTTTTT. It codes for CATDRGQNEKLFF.

The chain couples TRBV29-1 to TRBJ1-4; perhaps TRBD1 as D (5 bases). This CDR3 contains 13 residues. Trimming stripped 4 bases from V and 7 bases from J, with 13 bases between. From germline, CDR1 is SQVTM and CDR2 ANQGSEA. The CDR3 DNA reads TGCAGCGTTGTACCCAGGGTGGGTGAAAAACTGTTTTTT. Translated: CSVVPRVGEKLFF.

The rearrangement joins TRBV28 to TRBJ2-1; 8 bases are shared with TRBD2. Germline V CDR1 and CDR2: MDHEN, SYDVKM. CDR3 length: 14 residues. The ends lost 2 bases at V and 9 bases at J; junction bases unmatched: 6. The CDR3, as DNA: TGTGCCAGCAGTTTAACTAGCGGTTCCGCTGAGCAGTTCTTC. Translating gives CASSLTSGSAEQFF.

This clone was seen a handful of times. The chain combines TRBV5-6 with TRBJ2-4; 7 bases line up with TRBD1. Germline CDR1 and CDR2: SGHDT and YYEEEE. Trimming took 4 bases from V and 7 from J; bases not matched to a gene: 8. The CDR3 is made up of 14 amino acids. The CDR3 coding sequence is TGTGCCAGCAGCCGGGGACAGATGGGGAACATTCAGTACTTC. Its protein is CASSRGQMGNIQYF. Variable domain in full (rest from reference TRBV5-6 and TRBJ2-4): DAGVTQSPTHLIKTRGQQVTLRCSPKSGHDTVSWYQQALGQGPQFIFQYYEEEERQRGNFPDRFSGHQFPNYSSELNVNALLLGDSALYLCASSRGQMGNIQYFGAGTRLSVL.

The chain combines TRBV6-5 with TRBJ1-6; TRBD1 might be the D (6 bases). V gave up 4 bases and J gave up 10 bases, with 14 bases separating them. The CDR3 has 14 residues. Looked up from germline, CDR1 is MNHEY and CDR2 is SVGAGI. Written as DNA, the CDR3 is TGTGCCAGCAGTTTTCGACAGGACGGGTCACCCCTCCACTTT. Translating gives CASSFRQDGSPLHF.

The chain has TRBV6-2 or TRBV6-3 and TRBJ2-3, with D possibly matching TRBD2 (7 bases). The V and J ends lost 6 bases and 3 bases respectively, with 19 bases between them. Per the germline V gene, CDR1 is MNHEY and CDR2 is SVGEGT. The CDR3 is made up of 16 amino acids. CDR3 bases: TGTGCCAGCAGCCCGGGTCCGGGGGGCGTAACAGATACGCAGTATTTT. Protein sequence: CASSPGPGGVTDTQYF.

The V and J genes are TRBV5-5 and TRBJ1-1; 8 nucleotides align to TRBD1. Germline values: CDR1 SGHKS, CDR2 YYEKEE (reference sequence). The CDR3 consists of 13 residues. Trimming cost V 5 bases and J 4 bases; bases outside gene matches: 4. In nucleotides, the CDR3 is TGTGCCAGCAGTTCGGACAGGGCCACTGAAGCTTTCTTT. Its translation: CASSSDRATEAFF.

The count of this clone is one. The chain couples TRBV27 to TRBJ1-5; 7 bases align to TRBD1. This CDR3 has 18 residues. Germline-derived CDR1 and CDR2 are MNHEY and SMNVEV (reference sequence). Trimming cost V 6 bases and J 2 bases; bases outside gene matches: 16. The CDR3 reads CASSSAASQGLGNQPQHF. In DNA form, the CDR3 reads TGTGCCAGCAGCTCCGCAGCTTCACAGGGGTTGGGCAATCAGCCCCAGCATTTT.

The chain combines TRBV6-5 with TRBJ2-1; the D gene is possibly TRBD2 (5 bases). CDR1 MNHEY and CDR2 SVGAGI come from the germline V gene. The CDR3 loop spans 15 amino acids. V was shortened by 3 bases and J by 6 bases, with 15 bases between the two germline ends. The CDR3 reads CASSYGSSPSNEQFF. The CDR3 coding sequence is TGTGCCAGCAGTTATGGGAGCAGCCCTAGCAATGAGCAGTTCTTC.

The sample holds a few counts of this clone. The chain combines TRBV7-2 with TRBJ1-6; 8 nucleotides match TRBD1. Germline-derived CDR1 and CDR2 are SGHTA and FQGNSA. The CDR3 totals 14 residues. V dropped 3 bases and J dropped 10; count of bases not matched to a gene: 5. CDR3 sequence: CASSFQTGVSPLHF. The CDR3, as DNA: TGTGCCAGCAGCTTCCAGACAGGGGTGTCACCCCTCCACTTT.

A few counts support this clone. The CDR3 bases are TGCGCCAGCCGCCTGGAGGGGGCCACTGAAGCTTTCTTT. This translates into CASRLEGATEAFF. The chain joins TRBV5-1 to TRBJ1-1; 7 nucleotides align to TRBD1. Unmatched junction bases numbered 7, after V lost 7 bases and J lost 4 bases. Germline V CDR1 and CDR2: SGHRS, YFSETQ. The CDR3 is 13 residues long.

The rearrangement uses TRBV7-3 and TRBJ2-5; no clear D. From germline, CDR1 is SGHTA and CDR2 FQGTGA. The CDR3 sequence is 14 residues long. Trimming left V 3 bases short and J 2 bases short, with 10 bases between. CDR3 loop: CASSFFGRQETQYF. CDR3 DNA sequence: TGTGCCAGCAGCTTTTTTGGGCGACAAGAGACCCAGTACTTC. The full variable domain, rest sourced from reference TRBV7-3 and TRBJ2-5, is GAGVSQTPSNKVTEKGKYVELRCDPISGHTALYWYRQSLGQGPEFLIYFQGTGAADDSGLPNDRFFAVRPEGSVSTLKIQRTERGDSAVYLCASSFFGRQETQYFGPGTRLLVL.

The genes are TRBV4-1 and TRBJ2-1, with 10 bases that match TRBD1. The germline V gene has CDR1 MGHRA and CDR2 YSYEKL. Germline trimming cut 5 bases from V and 2 bases from J; bases unmatched to any gene: 6. This CDR3 region has 16 residues. The CDR3 reads CASSTGQGGTYNEQFF. The CDR3 region has the DNA TGCGCCAGCAGCACCGGACAGGGGGGAACCTACAATGAGCAGTTCTTC.